These 8 T cell receptor beta chains were sequenced from one sample in a study of Graves' ophthalmopathy and Graves' hyperthyroidism. The authors amplified TCR beta CDR3 regions, and they did so from RNA transcripts for repertoire sequencing. HTBI primers were employed in first-round RT-PCR, then a second-round multiplex PCR followed. TCRdb fed the multiplex PCR reads into MiXCR, producing one record per CDR3 protein. The data contain almost 750,000 distinct CDR3 sequences, around 40% of them singletons. The sequenced sample consisted of peripheral blood. The receptor set was obtained from an adult man with Graves' ophthalmopathy.

With respect to this clonotype: A single base separates this from a much larger clone, so it may be a read error. This is likely a read error, given that the CDR3 carries no conserved phenylalanine or tryptophan at its end. The gene calls are TRBV2 and TRBJ1-3; D is unclear. The CDR3 consists of 13 residues. Germline loops: CDR1 SNHLY, CDR2 FYNNEI. V lost 4 bases and J 4 bases, leaving 8 bases between the germline ends. CDR3 amino acids: CASSVSVGNTIYS. The CDR3 nucleotides are TGTGCCAGCAGTGTCTCGGTCGGAAACACCATATATTCT.

The V call is TRBV2, the J call TRBJ2-7; 9 bases are a match to TRBD1. Germline V lookup: CDR1 SNHLY, CDR2 FYNNEI. The CDR3 has 14 amino acids. Trimming cost V 5 bases and J 3 bases; bases outside gene matches: 5. This CDR3 reads CASSSTGGFYEQYF. The CDR3 DNA follows: TGTGCCAGCAGTTCGACAGGGGGTTTCTACGAGCAGTACTTC.

This chain joins TRBV20-1 and TRBJ1-1, with 9 bases lining up with TRBD1. The CDR3 totals 16 residues. V shed 0 bases, J shed 1 base, and the junction held 6 bases outside the gene matches. Germline CDR1 and CDR2: DFQATT and SNEGSKA (reference sequence). CDR3 sequence: CSARDLDRGTNTEAFF. Written as DNA, the CDR3 is TGCAGTGCTAGAGATTTGGACAGGGGAACGAACACTGAAGCTTTCTTT.

The V and J genes are TRBV29-1 and TRBJ1-6; maybe TRBD1 (5 bases). CDR3 size: 13 residues. V lost 0 bases to trimming and J lost 7 bases, with 7 bases between them. Germline values: CDR1 SQVTM, CDR2 ANQGSEA. The CDR3 sequence: CSVEDRVNSPLHF. CDR3 bases: TGCAGCGTTGAAGACAGGGTCAATTCACCCCTCCACTTT.

This clonotype was seen only a few times. V is TRBV11-2 and J is TRBJ2-5; 12 nucleotides line up with TRBD2. Germline V gene sequence: CDR1 SGHAT, CDR2 FQNNGV. Trimming removed 4 bases from V and 5 bases from J; junction bases left unmatched: 5. CDR3 length: 15 amino acids. CDR3 loop: CASSSTSGSFETQYF. CDR3 bases: TGTGCCAGCAGCTCGACTAGCGGGAGCTTTGAGACCCAGTACTTC. Based on the CDR3 plus reference TRBV11-2 and TRBJ2-5, the full variable domain is EAGVAQSPRYKIIEKRQSVAFWCNPISGHATLYWYQQILGQGPKLLIQFQNNGVVDDSQLPKDRFSAERLKGVDSTLKIQPAKLEDSAVYLCASSSTSGSFETQYFGPGTRLLVL.

DNA of the CDR3: TGCAGTGCTAGAGGGGGGTGGAATGAAGCTTTCTTT. This gives the protein CSARGGWNEAFF. The chain employs TRBV20-1 and TRBJ1-1, with a weak D call TRBD1 (5 bases). The CDR3 spans 12 residues. The germline V and J ends were trimmed by 1 base and 7 bases, with 10 bases remaining between them. Looked up from germline, CDR1 is DFQATT and CDR2 is SNEGSKA (reference sequence).

This clonotype was counted once. The gene calls are TRBV11-2 and TRBJ1-6; the D is unclear. V was cut by 5 bases and J by 5 bases, with 7 bases left in between. This CDR3 comprises 13 residues. Per germline, CDR1 SGHAT and CDR2 FQNNGV. The CDR3 nucleotides are TGTGCCAGCAGCCTAGGGAATAATTCACCCCTCCACTTT. It translates to CASSLGNNSPLHF.

This clonotype was counted a few times. CDR3 protein: CASSLPTSSYEQYF. CDR3 sequence (DNA): TGTGCCAGCAGTCTGCCGACAAGCTCCTACGAGCAGTACTTC. This rearrangement joins TRBV2 to TRBJ2-7; no clear D gene. The CDR3 is made up of 14 amino acids. V was clipped by 5 bases and J by 0 bases, with 11 bases between them. Per the germline V gene, CDR1 is SNHLY and CDR2 is FYNNEI. Full variable domain (remainder filled in from reference TRBV2 and TRBJ2-7): EPEVTQTPSHQVTQMGQEVILRCVPISNHLYFYWYRQILGQKVEFLVSFYNNEISEKSEIFDDQFSVERPDGSNFTLKIRSTKLEDSAMYFCASSLPTSSYEQYFGPGTRLTVT.